The clone carrying this TCR beta chain occurred many times. Antigen unknown. The entry originates in a study of neurological immune-mediated disorders. Study results and limitations: CDR3 amino acid sequences of expanded clones were not shared across subjects, a result suggesting private repertoires in all groups.

Trimming removed 1 base from V and 0 bases from J, with 2 bases in between. CDR1 is DFQATT, CDR2 SNEGSKA, per germline (reference sequence). This CDR3 contains 12 residues. TCRdb re-analysed the 5' RACE reads in MiXCR, keeping a single row per CDR3 protein. The data show fewer than 65,000 distinct CDR3 sequences, about 9.3% seen once. This TCR derives from a man aged 70-80 years with HTLV-1-associated myelopathy (HAM/TSP). The source material was PBMCs. V gene TRBV20-1 combines with J gene TRBJ2-3; D gene uncertain. This CDR3 is CSARGSTDTQYF. CDR3 DNA sequence: TGCAGTGCTAGAGGGAGCACAGATACGCAGTATTTT.